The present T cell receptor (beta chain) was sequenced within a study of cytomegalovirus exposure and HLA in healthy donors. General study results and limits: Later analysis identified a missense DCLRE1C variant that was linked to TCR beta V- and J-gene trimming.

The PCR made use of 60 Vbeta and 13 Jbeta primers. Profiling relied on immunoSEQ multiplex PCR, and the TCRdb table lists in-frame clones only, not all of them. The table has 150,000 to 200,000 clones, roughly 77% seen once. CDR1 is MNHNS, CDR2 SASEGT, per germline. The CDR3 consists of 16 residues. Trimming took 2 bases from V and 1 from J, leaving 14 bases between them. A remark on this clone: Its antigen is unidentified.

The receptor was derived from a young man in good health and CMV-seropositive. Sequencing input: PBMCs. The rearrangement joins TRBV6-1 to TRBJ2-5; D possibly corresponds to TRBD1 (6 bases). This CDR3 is CASSEPGEYPQETQYF. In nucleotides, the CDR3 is TGTGCCAGCAGTGAACCAGGGGAGTACCCCCAAGAGACCCAGTACTTC.